The 29 T cell receptor beta chains below come from one sample, sequenced in a study of blood T cell repertoires in COVID-19 (dated by TCRdb to 2020 to 2021). Libraries were prepared through the immunoSEQ multiplex PCR assay. TCRdb obtained this table from immuneACCESS and retained in-frame rearrangements with V and J assigned. These tables miss some clones; where compared with another copy, unresolved V genes account for less than half of the shortfall, and the remainder is unexplained. This sample has approximately 150,000 clones in its table, and about four fifths of those were observed once. Roughly 9.6% of the sample belongs to the ten largest clones. The material sequenced was peripheral blood. These TCRs come from a man in his sixties with active or convalescent COVID-19.

The chain couples TRBV5-6 to TRBJ1-2, with 7 bases lining up with TRBD1. The CDR3 length is 15 residues. Germline-derived CDR1 and CDR2 are SGHDT and YYEEEE. The ends lost 4 bases at V and 2 bases at J; junction bases unmatched: 8. DNA of the CDR3: TGTGCCAGCAGCATAACTGACAGGGCGAACTATGGCTACACCTTC. It translates to CASSITDRANYGYTF.

This chain uses TRBV7-6 with TRBJ2-1; TRBD1 matches at 9 bases. J lost 4 bases, V lost 2 bases, and 3 bases had no gene match. The CDR3 extends over 15 amino acids. Germline CDR1 reads SGHVS; CDR2 reads FNYEAQ. This CDR3 is CASSLRTGVYNEQFF. CDR3 in DNA: TGTGCCAGCAGCTTAAGGACAGGGGTATACAATGAGCAGTTCTTC. Drawing the rest from reference TRBV7-6 and TRBJ2-1, the complete variable domain is GAGVSQSPRYKVTKRGQDVALRCDPISGHVSLYWYRQALGQGPEFLTYFNYEAQQDKSGLPNDRFSAERPEGSISTLTIQRTEQRDSAMYRCASSLRTGVYNEQFFGPGTRLTVL.

The CDR3: CASRGDSLSYEQYF. As DNA, the CDR3 is TGTGCCAGCAGAGGGGACAGCCTCTCCTACGAGCAGTACTTC. V gene TRBV5-4 combines with J gene TRBJ2-7; 7 positions agree with TRBD1. V was pared by 5 bases and J by 0 bases, with 5 bases of the junction left unmatched. CDR3 size: 14 residues. CDR1 is SGHNT and CDR2 is YYREEE in the germline V gene (reference sequence).

This rearrangement joins TRBV11-1 to TRBJ2-7; 7 nucleotides agree with TRBD2. CDR3 length: 16 amino acids. The germline CDR1 and CDR2 sequences are SGHAT and FQDESV (reference sequence). Trimming took 2 bases from V and 3 from J; bases not matched to a gene: 10. CDR3 protein: CASSLYGRASGYEQYF. The CDR3 DNA reads TGTGCCAGCAGCTTATATGGTAGGGCTAGCGGCTACGAGCAGTACTTC.

The rearrangement links TRBV28 to TRBJ2-2, with TRBD1 matching 8 bases. Germline V CDR1 and CDR2: MDHEN, SYDVKM. V lost 5 bases to trimming and J lost 6 bases; unmatched junction nucleotides: 5. The CDR3 spans 14 residues. Here the CDR3 DNA reads TGTGCCAGCAGTCCGCAGGGGGCGGCCGGGGAGCTGTTTTTT. Its translation is CASSPQGAAGELFF. Variable domain in full (rest from reference TRBV28 and TRBJ2-2): DVKVTQSSRYLVKRTGEKVFLECVQDMDHENMFWYRQDPGLGLRLIYFSYDVKMKEKGDIPEGYSVSREKKERFSLILESASTNQTSMYLCASSPQGAAGELFFGEGSRLTVL.

This clone has only one observation. The V call is TRBV2, the J call TRBJ2-2; 10 bases are shared with TRBD1. Germline assignment: CDR1 SNHLY and CDR2 FYNNEI. V lost 6 bases to trimming and J lost 6 bases; unmatched junction nucleotides: 4. The CDR3 spans 14 residues. CDR3 residues: CASRRTGGSGELFF. The DNA for the CDR3 is TGTGCCAGCAGAAGGACAGGGGGTTCCGGGGAGCTGTTTTTT.

The chain has TRBV6-4 and TRBJ2-3; TRBD2 agrees at 12 bases. The CDR3 consists of 17 residues. Germline values: CDR1 MRHNA, CDR2 SNTAGT. The ends lost 6 bases at V and 6 bases at J; junction bases unmatched: 13. The CDR3 region has the DNA TGTGCCAGCAGCCCACTAGCGGGGGGCCTAGGAGGGGATACGCAGTATTTT. Translated, it gives CASSPLAGGLGGDTQYF.

The V gene is TRBV5-8, the J gene TRBJ1-5; TRBD1 agrees at 7 bases. V was clipped by 4 bases and J by 5 bases; unmatched bases: 12. The CDR3 contains 16 residues. Germline-derived CDR1 and CDR2 are SGHTS and YDEGEE. The CDR3, as DNA: TGTGCCAGCAGCGCCCAGACAGGGAGGTGGGATCAGCCCCAGCATTTT. This codes for CASSAQTGRWDQPQHF.

The rearrangement links TRBV5-1 to TRBJ2-3, with 14 bases aligning to TRBD2. Losses at the gene ends were 3 bases for V and 4 bases for J; bases not matched to a gene: 10. The CDR3 loop spans 18 amino acids. Germline V gene data show CDR1 as SGHRS and CDR2 as YFSETQ. For the CDR3, the DNA is TGCGCCAGCAGCTGGGGACGACTAGCGGGAGGGCCTCCAGATACGCAGTATTTT. This gives the protein CASSWGRLAGGPPDTQYF.

There are a few counts of this clone. The chain links TRBV6-2 or TRBV6-3 to TRBJ2-5; D is ambiguous. This CDR3 contains 15 residues. V lost 6 bases and J lost 5, with 19 bases in between. Germline-derived CDR1 and CDR2 are MNHEY and SVGEGT. For the CDR3, the DNA is TGTGCCAGCAGCCGTACAGACGGCGCCTGGGAGACCCAGTACTTC. Encoded protein: CASSRTDGAWETQYF.

This clone was detected only a few times. The V call is TRBV10-2, the J call TRBJ2-5, with D unresolved. This CDR3 region has 12 residues. CDR1 is WSHSY, CDR2 SAAADI, per germline. The V and J ends lost 0 bases and 8 bases respectively, with 7 bases between them. The CDR3 protein is CASSESRITQYF. The CDR3 coding sequence is TGCGCCAGCAGTGAGTCGAGGATAACCCAGTACTTC.

The rearrangement joins TRBV20-1 to TRBJ1-2; TRBD1 aligns across 8 bases. V lost 3 bases and J lost 3; bases outside the gene matches: 12. The CDR3 runs 16 residues. The germline gives CDR1 DFQATT, CDR2 SNEGSKA (reference sequence). DNA of the CDR3: TGCAGTGCTAGTGGGTCAAGACAGGGGACTGACTATGGCTACACCTTC. Protein product: CSASGSRQGTDYGYTF.

J is TRBJ1-1 and V is TRBV25-1, with 9 bases that match TRBD1. Per germline, CDR1 MGHDK and CDR2 SYGVNS. This CDR3 spans 15 amino acids. After removal of 5 bases from V and 6 bases from J, the junction contained 10 bases not matched to a gene. CDR3 amino acids: CASSPPDRGNAEAFF. In DNA, the CDR3 is TGTGCCAGCAGTCCCCCGGACAGGGGTAACGCTGAAGCTTTCTTT.

The chain uses TRBV5-8 and TRBJ2-3; 11 positions match TRBD2. J gave up 4 bases and V 4 bases, and 5 bases lay outside the gene matches. CDR3 size: 15 residues. CDR1 and CDR2 from the germline V gene are SGHTS and YDEGEE. The chain's CDR3 is CASSVGTSGADTQYF. The CDR3 coding sequence is TGTGCCAGCAGCGTGGGGACTAGCGGCGCAGATACGCAGTATTTT.

The chain carries TRBV14 and TRBJ2-7, with TRBD1 identical over 8 bases. Trimming removed 3 bases from V and 2 bases from J; junction bases left unmatched: 6. Germline V gene lookup returns CDR1 SGHDN and CDR2 FVKESK. The CDR3 is 15 residues long. The CDR3 DNA is TGTGCCAGCAGCCATAAGACAGGGGCGGCCTACGAGCAGTACTTC. The encoded protein is CASSHKTGAAYEQYF.

The V gene is TRBV2, the J gene TRBJ2-1; 7 bases agree with TRBD2. Per germline, CDR1 SNHLY and CDR2 FYNNEI. CDR3 length: 14 amino acids. J lost 7 bases, V lost 1 base, and 4 bases had no gene match. The CDR3 is CASSEGTRKNEQFF. CDR3 sequence (DNA): TGTGCCAGCAGTGAAGGGACTAGGAAGAATGAGCAGTTCTTC.

This clone came up a few times. The chain is built from TRBV7-2 and TRBJ1-2, with 8 bases identical to TRBD1. Germline lookup yields CDR1 SGHTA and CDR2 FQGNSA. This CDR3 has 18 amino acids. J lost 3 bases, V lost 4 bases, and 16 bases had no gene match. Written as DNA, the CDR3 is TGTGCCAGCAGCTCCCCCGGGGGTGGGGCAGGGGGCCACTATGGCTACACCTTC. As protein: CASSSPGGGAGGHYGYTF.

The chain is built from TRBV11-2 and TRBJ1-3; 9 nucleotides agree with TRBD1. After removal of 5 bases from V and 7 bases from J, the junction contained 6 bases not matched to a gene. The CDR3 totals 14 residues. Looked up from germline, CDR1 is SGHAT and CDR2 is FQNNGV. DNA of the CDR3: TGTGCCAGCAGCGTCGGACAGGGGAGGAACACCATATATTTT. Its translation: CASSVGQGRNTIYF. The variable domain in full, completed from reference TRBV11-2 and TRBJ1-3, reads EAGVAQSPRYKIIEKRQSVAFWCNPISGHATLYWYQQILGQGPKLLIQFQNNGVVDDSQLPKDRFSAERLKGVDSTLKIQPAKLEDSAVYLCASSVGQGRNTIYFGEGSWLTVV.

This clone has a count of ten or more. Other DNA sequences in this sample translate to the same CDR3. This sequence joins TRBV15 and TRBJ1-2; possibly TRBD1 for D (5 bases). V was shortened by 0 bases and J by 4 bases, with 12 bases between the two germline ends. This CDR3 region has 15 residues. Per germline, CDR1 LNHNV and CDR2 YYDKDF (reference sequence). The chain's CDR3 is CATSRDSQGSYGYTF. The CDR3 coding sequence is TGTGCCACCAGCAGAGATTCCCAGGGATCCTATGGCTACACCTTC.

The rearrangement joins TRBV5-1 to TRBJ2-7; 8 bases match TRBD1. The V segment lost 0 bases and the J segment 5 bases; nucleotides outside the gene matches: 4. The germline gives CDR1 SGHRS, CDR2 YFSETQ. The CDR3 covers 14 residues. CDR3: CASSLVTGVHEQYF. The CDR3 DNA sequence: TGCGCCAGCAGCTTGGTGACAGGGGTCCACGAGCAGTACTTC.

The rearrangement uses TRBV2 and TRBJ1-3; perhaps TRBD1 as D (5 bases). Trimming stripped 7 bases from V and 4 bases from J, with 17 bases between. Germline loops: CDR1 SNHLY, CDR2 FYNNEI. The CDR3 has 15 amino acids. The CDR3 DNA reads TGTGCCAGCAAGGGGTCCCCCCTTCGAGGAAACACCATATATTTT. Its translation is CASKGSPLRGNTIYF.

The chain is built from TRBV28 and TRBJ1-5; D gene uncertain. CDR1 is MDHEN, CDR2 SYDVKM, per germline. Between the trimmed V and J ends, which lost 10 bases and 2 bases, there was a span of 21 bases. The CDR3 covers 16 residues. The CDR3 nucleotides are TGTGCCACCGCAGGAGGGTTCGCTACGGGCAATCAGCCCCAGCATTTT. Translated, it gives CATAGGFATGNQPQHF. Full variable domain (missing parts from reference TRBV28 and TRBJ1-5): DVKVTQSSRYLVKRTGEKVFLECVQDMDHENMFWYRQDPGLGLRLIYFSYDVKMKEKGDIPEGYSVSREKKERFSLILESASTNQTSMYLCATAGGFATGNQPQHFGDGTRLSIL.

V usage is TRBV11-3 and J usage is TRBJ2-1; weak D call: TRBD2 (6 bases). Germline CDR1 reads SGHNT; CDR2 reads YENEEA. The CDR3 loop spans 16 amino acids. The V and J ends lost 4 bases and 7 bases respectively, with 20 bases between them. The CDR3 reads CASSSGVTLIKNEQFF. The CDR3 coding sequence is TGTGCCAGCAGCTCGGGGGTTACGCTAATTAAGAATGAGCAGTTCTTC.

The gene calls are TRBV10-3 and TRBJ1-5; D ambiguous. This CDR3 is 14 amino acids long. V shed 0 bases and J shed 6 bases, with 9 bases lying between them. Per the germline V gene, CDR1 is ENHRY and CDR2 is SYGVKD. The CDR3 nucleotides read TGTGCCATCAGTGAGTCGGGAGGAGCTCAGCCCCAGCATTTT. This codes for CAISESGGAQPQHF.

This clone was detected once. The V call is TRBV29-1, the J call TRBJ2-5, with 8 bases aligning to TRBD1. The V gene's germline CDR1 is SQVTM and CDR2 ANQGSEA. The CDR3 totals 14 residues. The V gene end was trimmed by 6 bases and the J gene end by 4 bases; junction bases not matched to a gene: 10. The CDR3 region has the DNA TGCAGCGTCCTCCCCCAGGGGGCTGGAGAGACCCAGTACTTC. Protein product: CSVLPQGAGETQYF.

V gene TRBV24-1 combines with J gene TRBJ2-7; 12 positions agree with TRBD1. V was clipped by 5 bases and J by 5 bases; unmatched bases: 12. CDR3 length: 17 amino acids. Germline V gene data show CDR1 as KGHDR and CDR2 as SFDVKD. The CDR3 DNA is TGTGCCACCAGTGGAAAGGATAGAGGGACAGGGGGCGACGAGCAGTACTTC. It encodes CATSGKDRGTGGDEQYF.

The chain has TRBV28 and TRBJ2-7, with 10 bases lining up with TRBD2. The V and J ends lost 5 bases and 2 bases, in that order; junction bases with no gene match: 18. The CDR3 is 19 amino acids. Germline V gives CDR1 MDHEN, CDR2 SYDVKM. CDR3 DNA sequence: TGTGCCAGCAGTGTACAGGGAGCGGGAGCGGGAGGGCCCCCCTACGAGCAGTACTTC. Translation: CASSVQGAGAGGPPYEQYF.

This clone was observed a few times. The chain couples TRBV3-1 (or the pseudogene TRBV3-2) to TRBJ2-2; D may be TRBD2 (5 bases). The CDR3 is made up of 14 amino acids. V was cut by 3 bases and J by 4 bases, with 9 bases left in between. Germline lookup yields CDR1 LGHDT and CDR2 YNNKEL (reference sequence). The CDR3 DNA reads as TGTGCCAGCAGCCATCTAGCTATCACCGGGGAGCTGTTTTTT. It codes for CASSHLAITGELFF.

This clone turned up a few times. The gene calls are TRBV3-1 (or the pseudogene TRBV3-2) and TRBJ1-1; no clear D. Trimming stripped 4 bases from V and 6 bases from J, with 9 bases between. There are 12 residues in the CDR3. Germline loops: CDR1 LGHDT, CDR2 YNNKEL (reference sequence). For the CDR3, the DNA is TGTGCCAGCAGCCTCCGGAGGTCTGAAGCTTTCTTT. Protein product: CASSLRRSEAFF.